The 21 T cell receptor beta chains in this list originate from one sample, sequenced in a study of CD8 T cells in Susac syndrome. RNA amounts of roughly 0.5 to 1 ug underwent reverse transcription with random hexamers. TCRdb reprocessed the immunoSEQ multiplex PCR reads with MiXCR, giving one entry per CDR3 protein. Altogether about 150,000 distinct CDR3 sequences are present, roughly 92% being singletons, with the ten largest covering about 0.088%. Sequencing was performed on CD4+ T cells from PBMCs. Source of these receptors: a human donor with multiple sclerosis.

This rearrangement joins TRBV28 to TRBJ1-6; D is unclear. Germline assignment: CDR1 MDHEN and CDR2 SYDVKM. V shed 5 bases and J shed 10 bases, with 18 bases lying between them. CDR3 length: 15 amino acids. The CDR3 is CASSPRQAGGSPLHF. The DNA for the CDR3 is TGTGCCAGCAGTCCCCGGCAGGCAGGAGGGTCACCCCTCCACTTT.

The chain links TRBV11-2 to TRBJ1-2, with D maybe TRBD1 (5 bases). The CDR3 has 14 amino acids. CDR1 and CDR2 (germline): SGHAT, FQNNGV. Trimming stripped 5 bases from V and 5 bases from J, with 15 bases between. The CDR3 sequence is CASSKGQAGYGYTF. In nucleotides, the CDR3 is TGTGCCAGCAGCAAGGGCCAGGCAGGGTATGGCTACACCTTC.

This clonotype was seen a few times. The V gene is TRBV12-3 or TRBV12-4, the J gene TRBJ1-2, with D possibly being TRBD1 (6 bases). This CDR3 region has 13 residues. V lost 3 bases to trimming and J lost 4 bases, with 9 bases between them. Written as DNA, the CDR3 is TGTGCCAGCAGTTTTCAGGGGTCCTATGGCTACACCTTC. Translation gives CASSFQGSYGYTF.

The gene calls are TRBV18 and TRBJ2-5; D gene uncertain. The CDR3 runs 13 residues. V lost 4 bases to trimming and J lost 2 bases, with 8 bases between them. Germline CDR1 is KGHSH and CDR2 is LQKENI. The CDR3 DNA follows: TGTGCCAGCTCACAGGCGCGTCAAGAGACCCAGTACTTC. It yields the protein CASSQARQETQYF.

This clonotype was recorded a few times. This chain links TRBV5-1 with TRBJ2-3, with D hard to call. CDR1 is SGHRS, CDR2 YFSETQ, per germline. The V end was cut by 5 bases, the J end by 5 bases, with 9 bases between. This CDR3 has 12 amino acids. CDR3 sequence (DNA): TGCGCCAGCAGAATTTGGGGAGATACGCAGTATTTT. This gives the protein CASRIWGDTQYF.

This clonotype appeared a single time. The genes are TRBV20-1 and TRBJ1-6; D is possibly TRBD1 (5 bases). This CDR3 has 14 residues. The ends were cut back, 5 bases at V and 7 bases at J, with 15 bases in the middle. The germline V gene has CDR1 DFQATT and CDR2 SNEGSKA (reference sequence). The CDR3 region is CSASQALGNSPLHF. DNA of the CDR3: TGCAGTGCTTCACAGGCCCTGGGGAATTCACCCCTCCACTTT.

The rearrangement uses TRBV3-1 and TRBJ2-1; D is unclear. V shed 4 bases and J shed 5 bases, with 6 bases lying between them. CDR3 length equals 12 residues. CDR1 and CDR2 from the germline V gene are LGHDT and YNNKEL (reference sequence). This chain's CDR3 is CASSPSNNEQFF. Written as DNA, the CDR3 is TGTGCCAGCAGCCCATCCAACAATGAGCAGTTCTTC.

This chain connects TRBV20-1 to TRBJ1-4; D uncertain. V lost 3 bases and J lost 8, with 10 bases in between. The CDR3 length is 12 residues. Germline lookup yields CDR1 DFQATT and CDR2 SNEGSKA (reference sequence). The CDR3: CSASGVREKLFF. CDR3 bases: TGCAGTGCTAGTGGCGTTCGGGAAAAACTGTTTTTT.

This chain links TRBV5-1 with TRBJ2-3, with TRBD2 as a possible D gene (5 bases). Trimming pared 4 bases from V and 5 bases from J, leaving 8 bases between. The CDR3 covers 12 residues. The germline V gene has CDR1 SGHRS and CDR2 YFSETQ. CDR3 DNA: TGCGCCAGCAGCCCCGAGGGAGATACGCAGTATTTT. This sequence encodes CASSPEGDTQYF. Full variable domain (missing parts from reference TRBV5-1 and TRBJ2-3): KAGVTQTPRYLIKTRGQQVTLSCSPISGHRSVSWYQQTPGQGLQFLFEYFSETQRNKGNFPGRFSGRQFSNSRSEMNVSTLELGDSALYLCASSPEGDTQYFGPGTRLTVL.

CDR3 DNA: TGTGCCAGCAGCCAATGGGGAGGTGACGAGCAGTACTTC. It specifies CASSQWGGDEQYF. The chain links TRBV3-1 to TRBJ2-7; a weak D match, TRBD2 (6 bases). CDR1 and CDR2 (germline): LGHDT, YNNKEL (reference sequence). The V gene lost 2 bases and the J gene lost 5 bases, with 10 bases spanning the gap. CDR3 length: 13 amino acids.

V is TRBV28 and J is TRBJ2-7; D unclear. Germline values: CDR1 MDHEN, CDR2 SYDVKM. The CDR3 has 12 amino acids. V lost 5 bases, J lost 3 bases, and 8 bases lay in between. The DNA for the CDR3 is TGTGCCAGCAGTCTCTCTTACTACGAGCAGTACTTC. This codes for CASSLSYYEQYF.

This clonotype is a singleton in its sample. The DNA for the CDR3 is TGTGCCAGCAGCGAGACAGCCCTTTCCTACGAGCAGTACTTC. Translation gives CASSETALSYEQYF. This rearrangement joins TRBV11-2 to TRBJ2-7; a possible D gene is TRBD1 (5 bases). Germline loops: CDR1 SGHAT, CDR2 FQNNGV. V lost 5 bases, J lost 1 base, and 12 bases lay in between. The CDR3 consists of 14 residues.

This clonotype was detected only a few times. The chain links TRBV30 to TRBJ2-7, with 7 bases identical to TRBD2. The CDR3 length is 14 residues. CDR1 and CDR2 from the germline V gene are GTSNPN and SVGIG (reference sequence). The V gene end was trimmed by 2 bases and the J gene end by 2 bases; junction bases not matched to a gene: 6. The CDR3 here is CAWSPGTTTYEQYF. In DNA form, the CDR3 reads TGTGCCTGGAGTCCCGGGACTACTACCTACGAGCAGTACTTC.

This chain links TRBV5-1 with TRBJ2-5; TRBD2 matches at 7 bases. The CDR3 runs to 16 residues. After removal of 2 bases from V and 0 bases from J, the junction contained 7 bases not matched to a gene. CDR1 is SGHRS and CDR2 is YFSETQ in the germline V gene. CDR3 amino acids: CASSLGREANQETQYF. CDR3 DNA sequence: TGCGCCAGCAGCTTAGGGAGGGAAGCGAACCAAGAGACCCAGTACTTC.

The chain has TRBV6-6 and TRBJ2-3; tentatively, D is TRBD1 (6 bases). The CDR3 length is 16 residues. CDR1 is MNHNY, CDR2 SVGAGI, per germline (reference sequence). Between the trimmed V and J ends, which lost 0 bases and 2 bases, there was a span of 12 bases. CDR3 sequence (DNA): TGTGCCAGCAGTTACTCCCCGACAGGCAACACAGATACGCAGTATTTT. Translating gives CASSYSPTGNTDTQYF.

The count of this clonotype is one. The V gene is TRBV20-1, the J gene TRBJ1-5, with unresolved D. The CDR3 covers 13 residues. With 6 bases removed from V and 4 bases from J, the gap between germline ends came to 13 bases. Germline lookup yields CDR1 DFQATT and CDR2 SNEGSKA (reference sequence). CDR3 loop: CSAQWTENQPQHF. Here the CDR3 DNA reads TGCAGTGCCCAGTGGACTGAAAATCAGCCCCAGCATTTT.

The V and J genes are TRBV20-1 and TRBJ2-5; 8 bases align to TRBD2. With 3 bases clipped from V and 3 bases from J, the junction kept 3 bases outside the gene matches. Germline V lookup: CDR1 DFQATT, CDR2 SNEGSKA (reference sequence). The CDR3 loop spans 13 amino acids. The CDR3 protein is CSARGLGEETQYF. CDR3 nucleotide sequence: TGCAGTGCTAGGGGACTAGGGGAAGAGACCCAGTACTTC.

This chain joins TRBV24-1 and TRBJ2-1; 7 bases fit TRBD2. Germline lookup yields CDR1 KGHDR and CDR2 SFDVKD. Losses at the gene ends were 5 bases for V and 5 bases for J; bases not matched to a gene: 5. The CDR3 is 14 residues long. CDR3 residues: CATSASGTNNEQFF. The CDR3 DNA reads as TGTGCCACCAGTGCGTCCGGGACTAACAATGAGCAGTTCTTC.

V usage is TRBV7-8 and J usage is TRBJ2-7; D gene uncertain. The germline CDR1 and CDR2 sequences are SGHVS and FQNEAQ. The V end was cut by 2 bases, the J end by 5 bases, with 16 bases between. CDR3 length: 15 residues. The CDR3 coding sequence is TGTGCCAGCAGCTTAATGGTAGTGGTGGGTCACGAGCAGTACTTC. Translated, it gives CASSLMVVVGHEQYF. Complete variable domain (other parts from reference TRBV7-8 and TRBJ2-7): GAGVSQSPRYKVAKRGQDVALRCDPISGHVSLFWYQQALGQGPEFLTYFQNEAQLDKSGLPSDRFFAERPEGSVSTLKIQRTQQEDSAVYLCASSLMVVVGHEQYFGPGTRLTVT.

The chain employs TRBV5-1 and TRBJ2-1; D is possibly TRBD1 (6 bases). Germline V gene lookup returns CDR1 SGHRS and CDR2 YFSETQ. The CDR3 is 15 residues long. Between the trimmed V and J ends, which lost 2 bases and 8 bases, there was a span of 17 bases. CDR3 region: CASSLQGAHVDEQFF. The CDR3 DNA reads TGCGCCAGCAGCTTACAGGGAGCTCATGTCGATGAGCAGTTCTTC.

The rearrangement uses TRBV28 and TRBJ1-2, with D maybe TRBD1 (5 bases). Deletions cut 10 bases from V and 2 bases from J, with 14 bases between. Germline CDR1 and CDR2: MDHEN and SYDVKM. The CDR3 length is 13 residues. CDR3 nucleotide sequence: TGTGCCACTCGCGACAGACCCAACTATGGCTACACCTTC. This codes for CATRDRPNYGYTF.